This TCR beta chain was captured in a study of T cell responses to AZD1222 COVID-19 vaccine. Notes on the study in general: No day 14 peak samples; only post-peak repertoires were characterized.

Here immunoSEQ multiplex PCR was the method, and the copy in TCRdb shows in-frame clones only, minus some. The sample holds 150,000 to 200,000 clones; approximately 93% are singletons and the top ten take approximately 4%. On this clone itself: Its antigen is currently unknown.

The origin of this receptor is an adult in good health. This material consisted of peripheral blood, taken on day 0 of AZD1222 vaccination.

CDR3 bases: TGTGCCAGCAGCTCCGGAGGAGTTATGCAGTATTTT. Amino acids: CASSSGGVMQYF. The V call is TRBV27, the J call TRBJ2-3, with D possibly TRBD2 on 5 matching bases. V was clipped by 6 bases and J by 11 bases, with 15 bases between them. In germline, CDR1 is MNHEY, CDR2 SMNVEV (reference sequence). The CDR3 consists of 12 residues.